A selection of T cell receptor beta chains follows, all from one sample in a study of blood T cell repertoires in COVID-19. Method: immunoSEQ multiplex PCR; TCRdb's copy keeps in-frame clones and lacks some. The sample shows 200,000 to 250,000 clones, about 88% of them seen only once. The sample comprised peripheral blood. All receptors come from a man between 60 and 75 years old with acute or convalescent COVID-19. The CDR3 runs from the conserved cysteine through the conserved F or W. A D gene is named only where the DNA matches it firmly.

d_call j_call v_call cdr3_nt cdr3_aa
TRBD2 TRBJ2-1 TRBV9 TGTGCCAGCAGCGTAGGCGGGGGGCGGGGCAATGAGCAGTTCTTC CASSVGGGRGNEQFF
TRBD2 TRBJ2-5 TRBV5-3 TGTGCCAGAAGCTTCTTCCCCAGCGGGGGGACGGAGACCCAGTACTTC CARSFFPSGGTETQYF
- TRBJ2-2 TRBV19 TGTGCCAGTAGTATAAGTACGGGTGTCACCGGGGAGCTGTTTTTT CASSISTGVTGELFF
- TRBJ1-1 TRBV11-2 TGTGCCAGCAACCAGCAGGGGCGGAACACTGAAGCTTTCTTT CASNQQGRNTEAFF
- TRBJ1-3 TRBV5-5 TGTGCCAGCAGCTTGGCCCCGAGTTCTGGAAACACCATATATTTT CASSLAPSSGNTIYF
TRBD2 TRBJ2-3 TRBV7-3 TGTGCCAGCAGCTTAGGAGGGGCTAGCGGGGGGACAGATACGCAGTATTTT CASSLGGASGGTDTQYF
- TRBJ2-2 TRBV19 TGTGCCAGTAGTAGAGTAGGGAGCACCGGGGAGCTGTTTTTT CASSRVGSTGELFF
TRBD2 TRBJ2-6 TRBV4-3 TGCGCCAGCAGCCAAGGGGGGGGTTCCGGGGCCAACGTCCTGACTTTC CASSQGGGSGANVLTF
- TRBJ1-1 TRBV19 TGTGCCAGTAGTCCTCGACAGAGCCACACTGAAGCTTTCTTT CASSPRQSHTEAFF
TRBD2 TRBJ2-4 TRBV19 TGTGCCAGTAGTACCCGGACTAGCGAGTCCAAAAACATTCAGTACTTC CASSTRTSESKNIQYF